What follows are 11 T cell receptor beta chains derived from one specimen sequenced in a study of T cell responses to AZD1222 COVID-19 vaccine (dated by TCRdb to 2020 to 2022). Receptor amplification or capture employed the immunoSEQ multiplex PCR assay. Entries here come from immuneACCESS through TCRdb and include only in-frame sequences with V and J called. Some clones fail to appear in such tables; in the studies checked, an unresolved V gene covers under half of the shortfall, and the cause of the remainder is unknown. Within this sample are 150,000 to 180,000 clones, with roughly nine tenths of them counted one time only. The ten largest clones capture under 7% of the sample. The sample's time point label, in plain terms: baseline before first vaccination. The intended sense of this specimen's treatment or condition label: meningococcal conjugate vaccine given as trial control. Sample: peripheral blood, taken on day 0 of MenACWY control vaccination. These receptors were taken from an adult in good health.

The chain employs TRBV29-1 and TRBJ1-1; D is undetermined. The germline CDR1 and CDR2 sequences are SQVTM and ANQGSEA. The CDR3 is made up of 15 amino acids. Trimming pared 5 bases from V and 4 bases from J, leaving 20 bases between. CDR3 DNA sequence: TGCAGCGTTTTGGCGAGTGCAGGTCGCGGCACTGAAGCTTTCTTT. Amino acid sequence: CSVLASAGRGTEAFF.

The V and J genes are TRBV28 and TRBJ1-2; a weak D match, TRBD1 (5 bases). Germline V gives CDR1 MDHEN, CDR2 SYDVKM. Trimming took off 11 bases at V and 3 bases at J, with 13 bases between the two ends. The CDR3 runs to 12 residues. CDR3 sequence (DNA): TGTGCCTCGCTGGGGGGATACTATGGCTACACCTTC. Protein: CASLGGYYGYTF.

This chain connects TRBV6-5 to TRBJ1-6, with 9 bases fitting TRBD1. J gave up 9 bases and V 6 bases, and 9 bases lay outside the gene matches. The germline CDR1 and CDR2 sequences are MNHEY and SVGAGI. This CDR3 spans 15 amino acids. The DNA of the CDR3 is TGTGCCAGCAGGGGACAGGGAGGGTCGAGTTCACCCCTCCACTTT. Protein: CASRGQGGSSSPLHF.

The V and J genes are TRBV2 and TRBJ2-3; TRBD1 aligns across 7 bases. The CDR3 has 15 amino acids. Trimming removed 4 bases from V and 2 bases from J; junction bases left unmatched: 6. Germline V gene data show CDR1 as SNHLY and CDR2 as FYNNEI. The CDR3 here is CASSGQGADTDTQYF. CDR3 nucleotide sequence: TGTGCCAGCAGTGGACAGGGAGCAGACACAGATACGCAGTATTTT.

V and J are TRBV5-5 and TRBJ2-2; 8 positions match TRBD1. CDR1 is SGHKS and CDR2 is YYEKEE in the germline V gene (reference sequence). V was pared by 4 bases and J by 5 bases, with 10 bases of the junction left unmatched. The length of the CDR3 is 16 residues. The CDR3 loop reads CASSQHDRGATGELFF. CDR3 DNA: TGTGCCAGCAGCCAACACGACAGGGGCGCGACCGGGGAGCTGTTTTTT.

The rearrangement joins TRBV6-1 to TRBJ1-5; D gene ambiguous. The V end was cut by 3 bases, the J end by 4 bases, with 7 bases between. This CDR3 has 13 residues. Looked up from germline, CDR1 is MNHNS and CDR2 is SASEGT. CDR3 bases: TGTGCCAGCAGTGATGGGCCAAATCAGCCCCAGCATTTT. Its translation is CASSDGPNQPQHF.

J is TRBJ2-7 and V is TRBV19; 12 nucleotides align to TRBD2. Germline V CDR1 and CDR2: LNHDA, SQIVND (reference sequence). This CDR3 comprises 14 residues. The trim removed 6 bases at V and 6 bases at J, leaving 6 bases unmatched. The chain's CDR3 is CASRTTSGSAEQYF. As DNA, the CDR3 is TGTGCCAGTAGAACGACTAGCGGGAGCGCCGAGCAGTACTTC.

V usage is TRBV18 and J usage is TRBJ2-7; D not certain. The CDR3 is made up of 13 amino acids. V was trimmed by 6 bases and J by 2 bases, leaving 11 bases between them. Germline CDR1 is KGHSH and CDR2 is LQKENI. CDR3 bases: TGTGCCAGCTCCCTTCGTGAGGCCTACGAGCAGTACTTC. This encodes CASSLREAYEQYF.

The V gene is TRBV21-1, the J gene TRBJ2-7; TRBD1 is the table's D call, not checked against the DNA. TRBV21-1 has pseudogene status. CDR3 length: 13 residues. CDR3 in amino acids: CASSLLGVHEQYF. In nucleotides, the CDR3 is TGTGCCAGCAGCCTCCTAGGGGTCCACGAGCAGTACTTC.

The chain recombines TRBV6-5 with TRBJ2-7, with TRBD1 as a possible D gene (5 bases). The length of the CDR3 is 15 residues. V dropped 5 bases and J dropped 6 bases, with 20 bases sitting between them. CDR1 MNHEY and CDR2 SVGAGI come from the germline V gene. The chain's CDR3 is CASSTGPVPLGEQYF. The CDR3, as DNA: TGTGCCAGCAGTACAGGACCCGTCCCCCTCGGCGAGCAGTACTTC.

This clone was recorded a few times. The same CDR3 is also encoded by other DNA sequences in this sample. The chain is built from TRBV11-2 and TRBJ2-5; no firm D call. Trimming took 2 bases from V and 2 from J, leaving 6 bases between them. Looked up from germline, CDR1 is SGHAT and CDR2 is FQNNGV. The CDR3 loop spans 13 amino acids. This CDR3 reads CASSLNSQETQYF. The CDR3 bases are TGTGCCAGCAGCTTAAACAGTCAAGAGACCCAGTACTTC.